Listed here are 27 T cell receptor beta chains from one sample, sequenced in a study of T cells expressing NK-cell markers (dated by TCRdb to about 2020). Receptors were amplified or captured by 5' RACE. The data were produced on an Illumina HiSeq 2000. With the reads reprocessed by TCRdb, a single entry stands for each CDR3 protein sequence and no DNA is reported. The sample's clone listing holds 250,000 or so distinct CDR3 sequences. Together, the top ten hold roughly 4.2% of the sample. The sequencing input was blood T cells: a sorted CD56 or NKG2C T cell subset, CD4+ or CD8+ T cells, or bulk PBMC T cells (not recorded which). The receptors were sampled from a woman aged 18 to 75 in good health.

The chain joins TRBV7-2 to TRBJ2-3; lacking DNA, the TRBD1 call made by TCRdb goes unchecked. The CDR3 has 15 amino acids. The germline CDR1 and CDR2 sequences are SGHTA and FQGNSA. CDR3 region: CASFLRQGSLDTQYF.

The chain employs TRBV7-8 and TRBJ2-6; TCRdb lists TRBD2, though no DNA is available to test this call. CDR3 length: 16 residues. Germline CDR1 SGHVS, CDR2 FQNEAQ. CDR3: CATPTSGVSGANVLTF. The variable domain in full, completed from reference TRBV7-8 and TRBJ2-6, reads GAGVSQSPRYKVAKRGQDVALRCDPISGHVSLFWYQQALGQGPEFLTYFQNEAQLDKSGLPSDRFFAERPEGSVSTLKIQRTQQEDSAVYLCATPTSGVSGANVLTFGAGSRLTVL.

Here the CDR3 reads CASSSAGTSGSLGDTQYF. The chain links TRBV5-1 to TRBJ2-3; TCRdb outputs TRBD2, but without DNA this stays unchecked. Germline V gene lookup returns CDR1 SGHRS and CDR2 YFSETQ. CDR3 length: 18 residues.

The chain is built from TRBV6-2 or TRBV6-3 and TRBJ2-7. CDR1 and CDR2 from the germline V gene are MNHEY and SVGEGT. This CDR3 has 12 residues. The CDR3 region is CASSYSLYEQYF.

The gene calls are TRBV12-3 or TRBV12-4 and TRBJ2-2; TCRdb designates TRBD2, a call that cannot be tested without DNA. The CDR3 length is 15 residues. CDR3 protein: CASGMLLASTGELFF.

V and J are TRBV15 and TRBJ2-1; TCRdb lists TRBD1, though no DNA is available to test this call. Germline values: CDR1 LNHNV, CDR2 YYDKDF (reference sequence). This CDR3 comprises 15 residues. CDR3 amino acids: CATRRSPAPYNEQFF.

V gene TRBV11-2 combines with J gene TRBJ2-1; TCRdb gives TRBD2 as the D gene, but with no DNA this cannot be confirmed. Germline V CDR1 and CDR2: SGHAT, FQNNGV. The CDR3 sequence is 15 residues long. CDR3 sequence: CASSLSRGGHHEQFF.

V usage is TRBV27 and J usage is TRBJ2-3; TCRdb indicates TRBD1, and absent DNA this call remains unverified. This CDR3 has 16 amino acids. Germline CDR1 and CDR2: MNHEY and SMNVEV (reference sequence). This chain's CDR3 is CASSLWAMKVTDTQYF.

The gene calls are TRBV7-2 and TRBJ1-3; the TCRdb call, TRBD1, lacks DNA for checking. The CDR3 sequence is 13 residues long. CDR1 is SGHTA and CDR2 is FQGNSA in the germline V gene. CDR3 sequence: CASSTDRGNTIYF.

The chain carries TRBV20-1 and TRBJ2-5; there is no DNA to check the TCRdb D call of TRBD1. Per the germline V gene, CDR1 is DFQATT and CDR2 is SNEGSKA (reference sequence). This CDR3 comprises 14 residues. CDR3 region: CSCNRGRGGETQYF.

The genes are TRBV12-3 or TRBV12-4 and TRBJ2-3; absent DNA, TCRdb's TRBD1 call cannot be checked. The CDR3 runs 17 residues. The CDR3 here is CASRLGQGRSSTDTQYF.

This chain joins TRBV11-2 and TRBJ2-1; the TRBD2 assignment by TCRdb is unverifiable without DNA. Germline V gene sequence: CDR1 SGHAT, CDR2 FQNNGV. CDR3 length equals 16 residues. CDR3 in amino acids: CASSLAVLAGGAEQFF. Full variable domain (remainder filled in from reference TRBV11-2 and TRBJ2-1): EAGVAQSPRYKIIEKRQSVAFWCNPISGHATLYWYQQILGQGPKLLIQFQNNGVVDDSQLPKDRFSAERLKGVDSTLKIQPAKLEDSAVYLCASSLAVLAGGAEQFFGPGTRLTVL.

This sequence joins TRBV20-1 and TRBJ1-2; TCRdb reports TRBD1, a call that lacks DNA to check it against. This CDR3 has 12 residues. Germline V gene lookup returns CDR1 DFQATT and CDR2 SNEGSKA (reference sequence). The CDR3 reads CSADRGPNGYTF.

This chain joins TRBV19 and TRBJ2-1. CDR1 and CDR2 (germline): LNHDA, SQIVND (reference sequence). The CDR3 sequence is 13 residues long. The CDR3 protein is CASSRTLDNEQFF.

The J gene is TRBJ1-1, the V gene TRBV5-1; absent DNA, TCRdb's TRBD1 call cannot be checked. This CDR3 has 14 residues. CDR1 SGHRS and CDR2 YFSETQ come from the germline V gene. The CDR3 sequence: CASSPRAGDTEAFF.

This chain links TRBV6-1 with TRBJ2-1; TCRdb returns TRBD1, unconfirmable since there is no DNA. This CDR3 is built from 15 residues. Germline V gene lookup returns CDR1 MNHNS and CDR2 SASEGT. CDR3 amino acids: CASRGDRGHYNEQFF.

The chain has TRBV5-1 and TRBJ1-4; TCRdb's D call, TRBD1, is unchecked because there is no DNA. The germline V gene has CDR1 SGHRS and CDR2 YFSETQ. This CDR3 is built from 13 residues. CDR3 protein: CASARQLNEKLFF.

The rearrangement uses TRBV12-3 or TRBV12-4 and TRBJ1-6; the TCRdb D gene call, TRBD1, has no DNA to confirm it. This CDR3 region has 15 residues. The CDR3 reads CASSSGDRGNSPLHF.

V is TRBV20-1 and J is TRBJ2-2; lacking DNA, the TRBD1 call made by TCRdb goes unchecked. This CDR3 has 14 residues. Germline values: CDR1 DFQATT, CDR2 SNEGSKA (reference sequence). CDR3 sequence: CSARGQGAGGELFF.

The J gene is TRBJ2-1, the V gene TRBV6-2 or TRBV6-3; TCRdb's assignment of TRBD1 cannot be checked, as there is no DNA. In germline, CDR1 is MNHEY, CDR2 SVGEGT. The CDR3 has 15 amino acids. The CDR3 protein is CASRRGQGVGNEQFF.

The chain has TRBV12-3 or TRBV12-4 and TRBJ1-6; TCRdb's D call of TRBD1 is untestable without DNA. This CDR3 spans 15 amino acids. This chain's CDR3 is CASSLGAGVNSPLHF.

This sequence joins TRBV5-5 and TRBJ2-5. The CDR3 has 13 residues. Germline V CDR1 and CDR2: SGHKS, YYEKEE (reference sequence). CDR3 amino acids: CAAGGFPMETQYF.

The V and J genes are TRBV20-1 and TRBJ2-3; the TCRdb D gene call, TRBD2, has no DNA to confirm it. Germline CDR1 DFQATT, CDR2 SNEGSKA (reference sequence). This CDR3 is 14 amino acids long. The CDR3 region is CSARGASGADTQYF.

The rearrangement links TRBV6-1 to TRBJ2-5; TCRdb gives TRBD1 as the D gene, but with no DNA this cannot be confirmed. Germline CDR1 is MNHNS and CDR2 is SASEGT. The CDR3 contains 15 residues. CDR3 in amino acids: CASSSQWGFGETQYF.

V usage is TRBV18 and J usage is TRBJ2-2. In germline, CDR1 is KGHSH, CDR2 LQKENI. This CDR3 contains 14 residues. The chain's CDR3 is CASSPRSATGELFF.

V is TRBV18 and J is TRBJ2-7; lacking DNA, the TRBD1 call made by TCRdb goes unchecked. Per germline, CDR1 KGHSH and CDR2 LQKENI. This CDR3 is built from 16 residues. CDR3 amino acids: CASSPRAGTGPYEQYF.

The chain links TRBV9 to TRBJ2-1; TCRdb's D call, TRBD1, is unchecked because there is no DNA. In germline, CDR1 is SGDLS, CDR2 YYNGEE. This CDR3 region has 15 residues. The CDR3 protein is CASTSEGSTYNEQFF.